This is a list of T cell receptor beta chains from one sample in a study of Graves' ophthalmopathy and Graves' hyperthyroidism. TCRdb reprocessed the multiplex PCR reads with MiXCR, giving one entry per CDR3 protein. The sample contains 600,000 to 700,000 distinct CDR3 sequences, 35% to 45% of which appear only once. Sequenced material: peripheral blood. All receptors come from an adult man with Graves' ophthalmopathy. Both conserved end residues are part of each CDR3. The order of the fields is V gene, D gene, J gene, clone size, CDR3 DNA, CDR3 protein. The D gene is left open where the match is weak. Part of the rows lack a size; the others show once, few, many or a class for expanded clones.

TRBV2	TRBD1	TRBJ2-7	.	TGTGCCAGCAGCGGACAGGCATCCTACGAGCAGTACTTC	CASSGQASYEQYF
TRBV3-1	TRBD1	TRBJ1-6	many	TGTGCCAGCAGAGCAGGGGGTAATTCACCCCTCCACTTT	CASRAGGNSPLHF
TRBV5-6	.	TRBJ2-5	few	TGTGCCAGCTCATCCGCGCGAGGCGTAGGGGAGACCCAGTACTTC	CASSSARGVGETQYF
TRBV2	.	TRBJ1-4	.	TGTGCCAGCAGTGAAGCCCTACAGGGTGAAAAACTGTTTTTT	CASSEALQGEKLFF
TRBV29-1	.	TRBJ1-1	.	TGCAGCGTTGGATTGGGGTTGGGCGCTTTCTTT	CSVGLGLGAFF
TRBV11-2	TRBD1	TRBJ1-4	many	TGTGCCAGCAGCTCAACCCGGGACAGGGGTAATGAAAAACTGTTTTTT	CASSSTRDRGNEKLFF
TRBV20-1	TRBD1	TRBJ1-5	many	TGCAGTGCTAGAGACGGGACAGGGGAGATTGGTCAGCCCCAGCATTTT	CSARDGTGEIGQPQHF
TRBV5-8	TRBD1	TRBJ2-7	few	TGTGCCAGCAGCCTCGAGGGACAGGGGGCCAAGCAGTACTTC	CASSLEGQGAKQYF
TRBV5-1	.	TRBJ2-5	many	TGCGCCAGCAGCTTAGGACTGCTCCAAGAGACCCAGTACTTC	CASSLGLLQETQYF
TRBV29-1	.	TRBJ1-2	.	TGCAGCGCCGGGGGGAGGGAGGAGATTCGTGGCTACACCTTC	CSAGGREEIRGYTF
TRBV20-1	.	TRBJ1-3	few	TGCAGTGCTAGTCGCGACAGGCTCTCTGGAAACACCATATATTTT	CSASRDRLSGNTIYF
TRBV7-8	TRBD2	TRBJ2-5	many	TGTGCCAGCAGCTTAGTCCTAGCGGGGCTCCAAGAGACCCAGTACTTC	CASSLVLAGLQETQYF
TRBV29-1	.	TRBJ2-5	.	TGCAGCAGTGGTCAGGGGCCACAAGAGACCCAGTACTTC	CSSGQGPQETQYF
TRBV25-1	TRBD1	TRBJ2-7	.	TGTGCCAGCAGTGAATGGACAGGCTTGGACGAGCAGTACTTC	CASSEWTGLDEQYF
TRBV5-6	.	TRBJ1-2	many	TGTGCCAGCACCAAACAAAACAGGGATGGCTACACCTTC	CASTKQNRDGYTF
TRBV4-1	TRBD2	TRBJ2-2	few	TGCGCCAGCAGCCAAGAAGGACTAGACCCAGCCGGGGAGCTGTTTTTT	CASSQEGLDPAGELFF
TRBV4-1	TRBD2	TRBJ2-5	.	TGCGCCAGCAGCCAAGAGGGGGGGTTCGAGACCCAGTACTTC	CASSQEGGFETQYF
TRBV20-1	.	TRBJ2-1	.	TGCAGTGCTCTGGAGGGGGGCCGAGAGCAGTTCTTC	CSALEGGREQFF
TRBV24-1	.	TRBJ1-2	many	TGTGCCACCAGTGAAGGACAGCACTATGGCTACACCTTC	CATSEGQHYGYTF
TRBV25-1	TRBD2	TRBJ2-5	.	TGTGCCAGCAGTTTATTTCCGCTAGCGGGACTACAAGAGACCCAGTACTTC	CASSLFPLAGLQETQYF
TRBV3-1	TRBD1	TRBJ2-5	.	TGTGCCAGCAGCCAATTGGGACAGGGTTTGGAGACCCAGTACTTC	CASSQLGQGLETQYF
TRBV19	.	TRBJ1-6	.	TGTGCCAGCAGCAGGACAGTGGGTTCACCCCTCCACTTT	CASSRTVGSPLHF
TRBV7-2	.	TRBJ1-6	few	TGTGCCAGCAGCTTAGCGGGTCAGGTCAGCATTAATTCACCCCTCCACTTT	CASSLAGQVSINSPLHF
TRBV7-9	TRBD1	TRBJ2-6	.	TGTGCCAGCAGCTTAGGACAGGGAGCCGATGGGGCCAACGTCCTGACTTTC	CASSLGQGADGANVLTF
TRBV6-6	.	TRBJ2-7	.	TGTGCCAGCAGTTTCGCGCTTCCCTCATCTAGCGATCCGGGCGAGCAGTACTTC	CASSFALPSSSDPGEQYF
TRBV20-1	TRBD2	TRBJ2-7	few	TGCAGTGCCCCTCTGCCCGGACTAGCGGGGAACGAGCAGTACTTC	CSAPLPGLAGNEQYF
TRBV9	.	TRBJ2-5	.	TGTGCCAGCAGCGGCGGACCCGGGGTCCAGTACTTC	CASSGGPGVQYF
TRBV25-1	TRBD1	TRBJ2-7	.	TGTGCCTGGAGTTCGGACAGGGGGAGATACGGGCAGTACTTC	CAWSSDRGRYGQYF
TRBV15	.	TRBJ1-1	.	TGTGCCACCAGCAGAGATCCCCAGGCCAGGGGAGTGATGAACACTGAAGCTTTCTTT	CATSRDPQARGVMNTEAFF
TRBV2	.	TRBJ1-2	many	TGTGCCAGCAGTGCCGGGGGCATCTATGGCTACACCTTC	CASSAGGIYGYTF
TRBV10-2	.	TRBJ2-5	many	TGCGCCAGCAGTGAAGGAGGGGAGACCCAGTACTTC	CASSEGGETQYF
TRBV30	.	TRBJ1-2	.	TGTGCCTGGAGTCAACAGCTTTTCCTCTTCATTTATGGCTACACCTTC	CAWSQQLFLFIYGYTF
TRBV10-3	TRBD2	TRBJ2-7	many	TGTGCCAGCAGTGCGGGGACTAGCGGGAGCCACGAGCAGTACTTC	CASSAGTSGSHEQYF
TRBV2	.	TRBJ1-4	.	TGTGCCAGCAGTGAGGCGGGGGGAGCGGAACTGTTTTTT	CASSEAGGAELFF
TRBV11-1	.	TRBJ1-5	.	TGTGCCTGGAATAGGGGCCCGAATCAGCCCCAGCATTTT	CAWNRGPNQPQHF
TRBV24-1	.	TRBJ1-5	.	TGTGCCACCAGCAGTATCCGGGGTGACAATCAGCCCCAGCATTTT	CATSSIRGDNQPQHF
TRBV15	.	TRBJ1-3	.	TGTGCCACCAGCAGAGCTACGGACACCATATATTTT	CATSRATDTIYF